This T cell receptor (beta chain) appears in the sequencing data of a study of cytomegalovirus exposure and HLA in healthy donors. Germline CDR1 reads SNHLY; CDR2 reads FYNNEI. The V end was cut by 7 bases, the J end by 2 bases, with 15 bases between. The CDR3 consists of 15 residues. PCR primers comprised 60 Vbeta and 13 Jbeta primers. Repertoires were generated with immunoSEQ multiplex PCR, while TCRdb's copy carries only in-frame clones and drops some. The sample has hundreds of thousands of clones; over 65% are singletons. The study's findings and limits: Cytomegalovirus-associated TCR beta chains were listed, numbering over 150.

Points on this clone: Its antigen remains unknown.

The TCR originated in a man aged 18 to 30 in good health and CMV-seronegative. Sample: PBMCs. The chain couples TRBV2 to TRBJ1-3; no firm D call. CDR3 in amino acids: CASTAGRSPGNTIYF. CDR3 sequence (DNA): TGTGCCAGCACCGCGGGGAGGTCCCCTGGAAACACCATATATTTT.